These 6 T cell receptor beta chains originate from one sample sequenced in a study of cytomegalovirus exposure and HLA in healthy donors. Method: immunoSEQ multiplex PCR; TCRdb's copy keeps in-frame clones and lacks some. The repertoire has roughly 260,000 clones, about 87% of them found once; the top ten carry 2.6%. The material sequenced was PBMCs. The receptors originated from a man aged 18-30 years in good health and CMV-seronegative.

The chain is built from TRBV7-8 and TRBJ2-1; D might be TRBD2 (7 bases). The CDR3 covers 18 residues. V shed 1 base and J shed 1 base, with 17 bases lying between them. Germline CDR1 SGHVS, CDR2 FQNEAQ. In DNA, the CDR3 is TGTGCCAGCAGCTTAGAGGGGGAGGGCAGGGAATCCTACAATGAGCAGTTCTTC. This encodes CASSLEGEGRESYNEQFF.

This rearrangement joins TRBV2 to TRBJ2-6, with a possible D match to TRBD2 (5 bases). Germline V CDR1 and CDR2: SNHLY, FYNNEI. V dropped 6 bases and J dropped 0 bases, with 15 bases sitting between them. The CDR3 is 17 residues long. CDR3 residues: CASRLGVGLSGANVLTF. The CDR3 DNA sequence: TGTGCCAGCAGGCTGGGAGTTGGACTCTCTGGGGCCAACGTCCTGACTTTC.

The DNA for the CDR3 is TGTGCCAGCGGTAGACAGGGCCCAGATTCACCCCTCCACTTT. It is translated as CASGRQGPDSPLHF. The rearrangement uses TRBV7-9 and TRBJ1-6, with 7 bases that match TRBD1. CDR1 and CDR2 from the germline V gene are SEHNR and FQNEAQ (reference sequence). This CDR3 is built from 14 residues. V dropped 8 bases and J dropped 8; count of bases not matched to a gene: 9.

The rearrangement links TRBV5-1 to TRBJ1-5; possible D gene TRBD1, 6 bases. Germline CDR1 SGHRS, CDR2 YFSETQ. The CDR3 totals 14 residues. V was clipped by 1 base and J by 6 bases, with 11 bases between them. CDR3 in DNA: TGCGCCAGCAGCTTGTTACAGGGTGGTCAGCCCCAGCATTTT. Translated: CASSLLQGGQPQHF.

The chain couples TRBV27 to TRBJ2-7; 8 positions match TRBD2. V trimming: 7 bases; J trimming: 4 bases; junction bases outside the gene matches: 9. The CDR3 loop spans 14 amino acids. The germline V gene has CDR1 MNHEY and CDR2 SMNVEV (reference sequence). The CDR3 region is CASTRAGGIYEQYF. The CDR3 coding sequence is TGTGCCAGCACTAGGGCGGGAGGTATATACGAGCAGTACTTC.

The chain has TRBV15 and TRBJ1-3, with 7 bases matching TRBD1. The V segment lost 3 bases and the J segment 4 bases; nucleotides outside the gene matches: 9. The germline CDR1 and CDR2 sequences are LNHNV and YYDKDF (reference sequence). There are 16 residues in the CDR3. The chain's CDR3 is CATSSQLQGRGNTIYF. CDR3 nucleotides: TGTGCCACCAGCAGTCAACTACAGGGGAGAGGAAACACCATATATTTT.